The rows below give T cell receptor beta chains drawn from one sample of a study of T-cell reconstitution after alpha-beta-depleted transplantation in children. MiXCR, applied by TCRdb to the PCR reads, yields one record per CDR3 protein. The sample includes about 170,000 distinct CDR3 sequences, around 10% seen only once; the top ten take roughly an eighth. The sample here was PBMCs, taken before TCRalphabeta/CD19-depleted stem cell transplant. Receptor source: a boy aged 2-9 years with acute myeloid leukemia, due to receive a stem cell transplant. The CDR3 runs from the conserved cysteine through the conserved F or W. The D gene is left open where the match is weak. Clone size, where shown, is once, few, many, or a class for clones that have expanded.

v_call	d_call	j_call	clone_size	cdr3_nt	cdr3_aa
TRBV25-1	TRBD2	TRBJ2-1	many	TGTGCCAGCAGTGGCCATTCCGGGACTACCTCCTACAATGAGCAGTTCTTC	CASSGHSGTTSYNEQFF
TRBV7-3	TRBD1	TRBJ1-1	many	TGTGCCAGCAGCCGACAGGGAGAAGGCACTGAAGCTTTCTTT	CASSRQGEGTEAFF
TRBV12-3/TRBV12-4	TRBD2	TRBJ2-3	many	TGTGCCAGCAGGTCTGGTGCGGGAGCAGATACGCAGTATTTT	CASRSGAGADTQYF
TRBV7-9	-	TRBJ1-1	many	TGTGCCAGCCGGCGGAGGGGTATTACTGAAGCTTTCTTT	CASRRRGITEAFF
TRBV27	TRBD2	TRBJ2-7	many	TGTGCCAGCAGTTCTCCGACTAGCGGGAGAGACTACGAGCAGTACTTC	CASSSPTSGRDYEQYF
TRBV6-1	-	TRBJ2-4	many	TGTGCCAGCAGTGACTGGCGGGGTCGGTACATTCAGTACTTC	CASSDWRGRYIQYF
TRBV29-1	TRBD1	TRBJ2-2	-	TGCAGCGTTTCGCCCGGGACAGACCAGGAACTGTTTTTT	CSVSPGTDQELFF
TRBV6-5	-	TRBJ2-2	many	TGTGCCAGCCGTACCCTAGGGAACACCGGGGAGCTGTTTTTT	CASRTLGNTGELFF
TRBV5-1	-	TRBJ2-1	many	TGCGCCAGCAGCTTGGTTGGTTACAATGAGCAGTTCTTC	CASSLVGYNEQFF
TRBV5-1	-	TRBJ1-2	many	TGCGCCAGCAGCTTGGATACAGACGGCTATGGCTACACCTTC	CASSLDTDGYGYTF
TRBV10-3	TRBD2	TRBJ2-1	many	TGTGCCATCAGAAAACTAGCGGGGGCGGGAAATGAGCAGTTCTTC	CAIRKLAGAGNEQFF
TRBV12-3/TRBV12-4	-	TRBJ2-3	many	TGTGCCAGCAGTCCCCTCCCGGGACTCGCACCCACAGATACGCAGTATTTT	CASSPLPGLAPTDTQYF
TRBV7-8	-	TRBJ2-5	few	TGTGCCAGCAGCCACTTGTGGGAGACCCAGTACTTC	CASSHLWETQYF
TRBV9	TRBD1	TRBJ2-5	many	TGTGCCAGCAGCGAGGGACAGGTCTTAAGGGAGACCCAGTACTTC	CASSEGQVLRETQYF
TRBV6-1	-	TRBJ2-2	-	TGTGCCAGCACCGAGGGGCAGGGGGGCGCCGGGGAGCTGTTTTTT	CASTEGQGGAGELFF
TRBV7-2	-	TRBJ2-2	many	TGTGCCAGCAGCGTTGGGGGGCCGAACACCGGGGAGCTGTTTTTT	CASSVGGPNTGELFF
TRBV5-6	TRBD1	TRBJ2-3	many	TGTGCCAGCAGCCCGGGACAGGGGGTAGATACGCAGTATTTT	CASSPGQGVDTQYF
TRBV20-1	TRBD2	TRBJ2-7	many	TGCAGTGCTAGAAAGGCGGGAGCCGCCGAGCAGTACTTC	CSARKAGAAEQYF
TRBV19	-	TRBJ1-5	many	TGTGCCAGTAGTTCGAACCGGGAATATAGCAATCAGCCCCAGCATTTT	CASSSNREYSNQPQHF
TRBV10-2	TRBD2	TRBJ2-3	many	TGCGCCAGCAGTGTAAGCGGGAGGACAGATACGCAGTATTTT	CASSVSGRTDTQYF
TRBV5-4	-	TRBJ1-1	-	TGTGCCAGCAGCTTGGACTTTGAGGTTACTGAAGCTTTCTTT	CASSLDFEVTEAFF
TRBV6-1	TRBD2	TRBJ2-1	many	TGTGCCAGCAACCCTAGCGGGGGGATTTACAATGAGCAGTTCTTC	CASNPSGGIYNEQFF
TRBV11-2	-	TRBJ2-7	many	TGTGCCAGCAGCCGCGGGCCCTCTAGCTACTCCTACGAGCAGTACTTC	CASSRGPSSYSYEQYF
TRBV4-1	-	TRBJ1-1	many	TGCGCCAGCAGCCAAGGTTCTGACCGGAACACTGAAGCTTTCTTT	CASSQGSDRNTEAFF
TRBV5-5	TRBD1	TRBJ2-6	many	TGTGCCAGCAGCACCGGACAGGGTCCCTCTGGGGCCAACGTCCTGACTTTC	CASSTGQGPSGANVLTF
TRBV5-1	-	TRBJ1-2	few	TGCGCCAGCAGCTTGGTAACAGGATCTAACTATGGCTACCCCTTC	CASSLVTGSNYGYPF
TRBV3-1	TRBD2	TRBJ2-1	many	TGTGCCAGCAGCCCGAAAAGGCGGGAGTATGAGCAGTTCTTC	CASSPKRREYEQFF
TRBV5-1	-	TRBJ2-5	many	TGCGCCAGCAGCAGAGAGGACGCCCCACGGTACTTC	CASSREDAPRYF
TRBV2	-	TRBJ2-5	many	TGTGCCAGCAGTGAAGAGGGGTTAGAACAAGAGACCCAGTACTTC	CASSEEGLEQETQYF
TRBV5-1	TRBD1	TRBJ2-5	many	TGCGCCAGCAGCGGGACAGGGGGCAGTCAAGAGACCCAGTACTTC	CASSGTGGSQETQYF
TRBV10-1	-	TRBJ1-1	many	TGCGCCTCCTCTCCGGGGCCGCCCGAGGGCTACACTGAAGCTTTCTTT	CASSPGPPEGYTEAFF
TRBV4-2	TRBD1	TRBJ2-1	many	TGTGCCAGCAGCCAAGAGGGACAGGGGATTGGTAATGAGCAGTTCTTC	CASSQEGQGIGNEQFF
TRBV15	-	TRBJ1-5	many	TGTGCCACATCGCGACATGGCCCTGATCAGCCCCAGCATTTT	CATSRHGPDQPQHF
TRBV16	-	TRBJ2-3	-	TGTGCCAGCAGCCAATTTGAAACGTCTAGCACAGATACGCAGTATTTT	CASSQFETSSTDTQYF
TRBV15	-	TRBJ1-5	many	TGTGCCACCAGCAGAGACGAAAGGGCGGATCAGCCCCAGCATTTT	CATSRDERADQPQHF
TRBV7-4	-	TRBJ2-5	many	TGTGCCAGCAGCTTTGGTGGGCCCCTAGGCGAGACCCAGTACTTC	CASSFGGPLGETQYF
TRBV28	TRBD2	TRBJ2-3	-	TGTGCCAGCAGTTTCGTAGCGGGAGATTACGATACGCAGTATTTT	CASSFVAGDYDTQYF
TRBV7-9	-	TRBJ2-7	-	TGTGCCAGCAGCCCAACCCAGGGACGGCGGAACGAGCAGTACTTC	CASSPTQGRRNEQYF
TRBV6-8	-	TRBJ2-3	few	TGTGCCAGCAGAGGATCGGGCTACACAGATACGCAGTATTTT	CASRGSGYTDTQYF
TRBV20-1	-	TRBJ2-1	many	TGCAGCGGTTTGAAGAGGCTGGGCTACGAGCAGTTCTTC	CSGLKRLGYEQFF
TRBV29-1	-	TRBJ2-5	-	TGCAGCGTTGAAGGGCCAGGGTTTTGGGAGACCCAGTACTTC	CSVEGPGFWETQYF
TRBV6-1	-	TRBJ2-3	many	TGTGCCAGCCAGAAGAACTCAGTCCCTTCGCAGTATTTT	CASQKNSVPSQYF